The sequence of this TCR beta chain was determined in a study of blood T cell repertoires in COVID-19. Study as a whole: T cells, B-cell-depleted T cells, or PBMCs provided the cDNA or gDNA that served as material.

Germline V CDR1 and CDR2: MNHNY, SVGAGI (reference sequence). The CDR3 is 16 residues long. V dropped 9 bases and J dropped 8; count of bases not matched to a gene: 13. Original processing notes: Reference gene primers were amplified, and this amplification served to estimate nucleated cell counts. Sequencing used immunoSEQ multiplex PCR; TCRdb keeps in-frame clones, though not all of them. Clone size and V and J calls were adopted from that table, with D and trimming inferred from the DNA. Of under 250,000 clones listed, around 83% are singletons. Sequencing used peripheral blood. The V call is TRBV6-6, the J call TRBJ2-1, with TRBD2 matching over 13 bases. This clonotype was obtained from a woman in her thirties or forties who had recovered from COVID-19. The CDR3 region has the DNA TGTGCCAGTAGCCGCCGGACTAGCGGGGGTTTGGATGAGCAGTTCTTC. Residues: CASSRRTSGGLDEQFF.